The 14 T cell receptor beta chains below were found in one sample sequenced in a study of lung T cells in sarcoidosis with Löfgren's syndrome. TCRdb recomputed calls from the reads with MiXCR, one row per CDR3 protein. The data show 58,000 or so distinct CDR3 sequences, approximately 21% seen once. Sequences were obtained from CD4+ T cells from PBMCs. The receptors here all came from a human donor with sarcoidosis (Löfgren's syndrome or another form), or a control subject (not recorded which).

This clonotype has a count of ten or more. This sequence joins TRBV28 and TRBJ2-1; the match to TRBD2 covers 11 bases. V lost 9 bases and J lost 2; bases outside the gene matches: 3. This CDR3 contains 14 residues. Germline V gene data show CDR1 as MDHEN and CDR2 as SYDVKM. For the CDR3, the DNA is TGTGCCAGTCTAGCGGGAGGACCCTACAATGAGCAGTTCTTC. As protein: CASLAGGPYNEQFF.

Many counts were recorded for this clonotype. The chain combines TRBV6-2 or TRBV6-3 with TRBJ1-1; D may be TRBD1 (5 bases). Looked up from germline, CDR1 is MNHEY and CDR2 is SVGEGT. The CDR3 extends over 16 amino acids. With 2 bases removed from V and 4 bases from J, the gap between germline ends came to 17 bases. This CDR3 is CASSYRQLPGGTEAFF. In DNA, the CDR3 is TGTGCCAGCAGTTACAGACAGCTACCTGGGGGCACTGAAGCTTTCTTT.

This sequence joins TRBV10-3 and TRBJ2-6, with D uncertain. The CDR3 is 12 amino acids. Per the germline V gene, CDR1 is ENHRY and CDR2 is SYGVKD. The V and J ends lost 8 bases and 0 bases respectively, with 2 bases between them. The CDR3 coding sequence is TGTGCCATCGCCTCTGGGGCCAACGTCCTGACTTTC. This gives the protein CAIASGANVLTF.

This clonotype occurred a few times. The CDR3 DNA reads as TGTGCCAGCAGCTCATCGGACCTATCTTTCTCTAGCAATCAGCCCCAGCATTTT. This gives the protein CASSSSDLSFSSNQPQHF. This chain connects TRBV5-8 to TRBJ1-5, with D uncertain. The germline V and J ends were trimmed by 3 bases and 0 bases, with 19 bases remaining between them. Germline CDR1 and CDR2: SGHTS and YDEGEE. The CDR3 consists of 18 residues.

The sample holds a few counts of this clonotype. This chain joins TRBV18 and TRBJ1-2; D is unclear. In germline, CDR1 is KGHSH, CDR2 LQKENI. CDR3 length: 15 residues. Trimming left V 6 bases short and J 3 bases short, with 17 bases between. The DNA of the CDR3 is TGTGCCAGCTCCCCAGACGTCAGGCCATACTATGGCTACACCTTC. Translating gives CASSPDVRPYYGYTF.

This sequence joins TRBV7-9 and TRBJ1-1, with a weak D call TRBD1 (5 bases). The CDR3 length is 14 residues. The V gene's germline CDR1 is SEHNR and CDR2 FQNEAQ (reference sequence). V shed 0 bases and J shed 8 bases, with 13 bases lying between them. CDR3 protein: CASSLAGGSPEAFF. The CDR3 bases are TGTGCCAGCAGCTTAGCGGGGGGGTCCCCCGAAGCTTTCTTT.

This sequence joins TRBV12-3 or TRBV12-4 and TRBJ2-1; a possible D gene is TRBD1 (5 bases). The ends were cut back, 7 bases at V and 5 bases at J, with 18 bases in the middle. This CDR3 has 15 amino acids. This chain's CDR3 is CASTQEGAKDNEQFF. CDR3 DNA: TGTGCCAGCACTCAAGAAGGGGCAAAAGACAATGAGCAGTTCTTC.

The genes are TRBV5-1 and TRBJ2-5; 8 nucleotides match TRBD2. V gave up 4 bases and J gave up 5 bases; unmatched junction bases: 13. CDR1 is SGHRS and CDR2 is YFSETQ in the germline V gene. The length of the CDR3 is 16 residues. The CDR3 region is CASSPGPRGGMETQYF. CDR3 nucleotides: TGCGCCAGCAGCCCCGGCCCACGGGGGGGTATGGAGACCCAGTACTTC.

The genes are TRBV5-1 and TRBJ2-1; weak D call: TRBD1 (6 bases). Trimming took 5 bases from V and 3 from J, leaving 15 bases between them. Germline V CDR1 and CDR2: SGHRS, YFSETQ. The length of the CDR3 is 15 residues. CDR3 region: CASRRASGDYNEQFF. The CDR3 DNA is TGCGCCAGCAGACGAGCCTCAGGGGACTACAATGAGCAGTTCTTC.

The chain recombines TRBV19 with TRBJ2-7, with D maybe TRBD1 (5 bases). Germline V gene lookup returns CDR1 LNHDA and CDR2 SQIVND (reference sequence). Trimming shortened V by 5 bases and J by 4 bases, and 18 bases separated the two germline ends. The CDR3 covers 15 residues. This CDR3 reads CASSPSSTAMYEQYF. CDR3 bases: TGTGCCAGTAGTCCCTCCTCGACAGCTATGTACGAGCAGTACTTC.

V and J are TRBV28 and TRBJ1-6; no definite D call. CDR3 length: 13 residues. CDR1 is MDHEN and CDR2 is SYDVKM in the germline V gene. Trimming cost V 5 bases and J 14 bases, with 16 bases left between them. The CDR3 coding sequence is TGTGCCAGCAGTCATCCACAGCTATTCACCCTCCACTTT. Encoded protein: CASSHPQLFTLHF.

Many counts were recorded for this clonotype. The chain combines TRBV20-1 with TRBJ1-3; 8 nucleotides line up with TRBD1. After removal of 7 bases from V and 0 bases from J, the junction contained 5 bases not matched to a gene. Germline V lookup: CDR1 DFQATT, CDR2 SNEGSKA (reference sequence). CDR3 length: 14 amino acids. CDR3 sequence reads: CSVTDRGSGNTIYF. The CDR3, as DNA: TGCAGTGTCACAGACAGGGGCTCTGGAAACACCATATATTTT.

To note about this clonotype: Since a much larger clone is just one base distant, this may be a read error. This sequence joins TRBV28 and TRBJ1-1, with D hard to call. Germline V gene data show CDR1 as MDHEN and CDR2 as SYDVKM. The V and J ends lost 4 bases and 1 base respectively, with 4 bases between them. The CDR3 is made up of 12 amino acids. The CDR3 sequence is CASSSRNTEAFF. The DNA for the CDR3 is TGTGCCAGCAGTTCGAGGAACACTGAAGCTTTCTTT.

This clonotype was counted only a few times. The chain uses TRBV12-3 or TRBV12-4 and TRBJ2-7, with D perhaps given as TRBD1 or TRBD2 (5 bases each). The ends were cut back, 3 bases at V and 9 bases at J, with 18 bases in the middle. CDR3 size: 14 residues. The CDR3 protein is CASSFGTDTFGQYF. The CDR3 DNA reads TGTGCCAGCAGTTTCGGGACGGACACTTTTGGGCAGTACTTC.